This TCR beta chain was identified in a study of identical twins. Findings of the study overall: Alpha sequences that were out-of-frame and twin-shared showed an excess of low generation probability. Invariant MAIT and iNKT cells could partly confound zero-insertion analyses. Insertion counts were lower in abundant cord blood beta clonotypes, a trend that memory repertoires did not show.

The CDR3 covers 12 residues. Between the trimmed V and J ends, which lost 5 bases and 9 bases, there was a span of 11 bases. In TCRdb, the 5' RACE reads were re-called with MiXCR into one record per CDR3 protein. The sample has some 240,000 distinct CDR3 sequences; about 8.9% are singletons. Comments on this clonotype: Its antigen is not known.

These sequences were also reported in another study, on yellow fever vaccine responses in identical twins. From that report: Twins reportedly showed a vaccine T cell response that seemed partly convergent and partly personalized.

The sample was CD8+ T cells sorted from blood. The sequence derives from a woman aged 18-29 years in good health. The chain combines TRBV12-3 or TRBV12-4 with TRBJ2-4; possibly TRBD1 for D (5 bases). CDR3 in DNA: TGTGCCAGCAGTATTCAGGGTGCCATTCAGTACTTC. Translated: CASSIQGAIQYF.